Here is one TCR beta chain with its context. These data come from a study of T cell changes during pregnancy in multiple sclerosis. This CDR3 is 14 amino acids long. Trimming shortened V by 3 bases and J by 7 bases, and 13 bases separated the two germline ends. Per germline, CDR1 LNHNV and CDR2 YYDKDF (reference sequence). Method: immunoSEQ multiplex PCR; TCRdb's copy keeps in-frame clones and lacks some. The sample includes 25,000 to 30,000 clones, 85% to 95% of them seen just once. This chain joins TRBV15 and TRBJ1-5, with D uncertain. The sample consisted of CD8+ T cells from peripheral blood mononuclear cells, taken before pregnancy. This TCR derives from a female donor with multiple sclerosis, enrolled in a pregnancy study. Written as DNA, the CDR3 is TGTGCCACCAGCAGCGGAGGGTTTGGACAGCCCCAGCATTTT. It yields the protein CATSSGGFGQPQHF.